Each of the 5 T cell receptor beta chains below was sequenced from the same sample in a study of T cells after yellow fever vaccination (dated by TCRdb to about 2019). Library prep was done by 5' RACE. Sequenced on an Illumina NovaSeq 6000. TCRdb reprocessing: public reads trimmed at Q25 with fastp, clones called with MiXCR, in-frame beta chains kept. Every CDR3 protein is listed once, alongside the most common genes and DNA of its rows. In all, the sample holds just over 250,000 distinct CDR3 sequences, and around 4.9% of those were seen once. The leading ten clones occupy roughly 3.3% of the sample. The sample's treatment or condition label is to be understood as: live attenuated yellow fever vaccine strain. The sample here was CD4+ T cells sorted from PBMCs, taken on the day of the yellow fever booster vaccination. The receptors were sampled from a man aged 18 to 35 who received the YFV17D yellow fever vaccine.

The table lists this clonotype with a few counts. The V call is TRBV20-1, the J call TRBJ2-3, with 9 bases fitting TRBD2. The V and J ends lost 6 bases and 1 base, in that order; junction bases with no gene match: 2. The CDR3 covers 13 residues. Per the germline V gene, CDR1 is DFQATT and CDR2 is SNEGSKA (reference sequence). The CDR3: CSAQRGGTDTQYF. The CDR3 bases are TGCAGTGCCCAGCGGGGGGGCACAGATACGCAGTATTTT.

This clonotype was counted at least ten times. The chain recombines TRBV20-1 with TRBJ2-1; D gene uncertain. There are 11 residues in the CDR3. The germline V and J ends were trimmed by 6 bases and 10 bases, with 13 bases remaining between them. Germline V gives CDR1 DFQATT, CDR2 SNEGSKA (reference sequence). The chain's CDR3 is CSAAVVREQFF. Written as DNA, the CDR3 is TGCAGTGCCGCCGTTGTTCGCGAGCAGTTCTTC.

This sequence joins TRBV10-3 and TRBJ2-1; 12 nucleotides align to TRBD2. The CDR3 runs 20 residues. The V gene's germline CDR1 is ENHRY and CDR2 SYGVKD. V was pared by 2 bases and J by 0 bases, with 11 bases of the junction left unmatched. CDR3 DNA: TGTGCCATCAGTGAGGGAACTAGCGGGGGGCCCCTGAGCTCCTACAATGAGCAGTTCTTC. Protein product: CAISEGTSGGPLSSYNEQFF.

CDR3 in amino acids: CASSTLTFPSGANVLTF. The CDR3 coding sequence is TGTGCCAGCAGTACTTTGACGTTCCCCTCTGGGGCCAACGTCCTGACTTTC. The chain employs TRBV28 and TRBJ2-6, with D uncertain. This CDR3 is 17 amino acids long. V gave up 5 bases and J gave up 0 bases, with 14 bases separating them. The germline V gene encodes CDR1 MDHEN and CDR2 SYDVKM.

This clonotype appeared a few times. This chain links TRBV7-9 with TRBJ1-1, with a possible D match to TRBD1 (5 bases). The V end lost 6 bases, the J end lost 7 bases, and 18 bases lay between the germline ends. In germline, CDR1 is SEHNR, CDR2 FQNEAQ (reference sequence). There are 14 residues in the CDR3. The chain's CDR3 is CASSREPGQGEAFF. The CDR3 DNA follows: TGTGCCAGCAGTCGCGAGCCAGGGCAGGGTGAAGCTTTCTTT.